These 14 T cell receptor beta chains share one sample of origin, sequenced in a study of shared clonotypes between healthy human individuals. CD45RO-negative, CCR7-positively selected cells formed the naive CD8 fraction, excluding terminally differentiated effector memory CD45RA+ cells. Sequenced by immunoSEQ multiplex PCR; TCRdb stores in-frame clones only, minus some. The data contain 2 million to 2.5 million clones, about 95% of them singletons. The material sequenced was naive CD8+ T cells sorted from blood. The receptors come from a man between 18 and 35 years old in good health.

J is TRBJ1-3 and V is TRBV7-3; D not certain. The V end was cut by 6 bases, the J end by 4 bases, with 13 bases between. CDR1 is SGHTA and CDR2 is FQGTGA in the germline V gene. The length of the CDR3 is 14 residues. CDR3 DNA sequence: TGTGCCAGCAGATCCTGGGGAAGAGGAAACACCATATATTTT. Protein product: CASRSWGRGNTIYF.

The J gene is TRBJ2-7, the V gene TRBV4-1, with D unclear. V was pared by 2 bases and J by 0 bases, with 14 bases between. Germline V CDR1 and CDR2: MGHRA, YSYEKL. The CDR3 runs to 16 residues. For the CDR3, the DNA is TGCGCCAGCAGCCAACTCGAGGCGCTCAGCTCCTACGAGCAGTACTTC. Protein sequence: CASSQLEALSSYEQYF.

The CDR3 is CASSWGGGNSYNEQFF. CDR3 bases: TGTGCCAGCAGCTGGGGCGGGGGGAACTCCTACAATGAGCAGTTCTTC. The J gene is TRBJ2-1, the V gene TRBV5-4; 8 bases fit TRBD2. Germline lookup yields CDR1 SGHNT and CDR2 YYREEE (reference sequence). V was clipped by 3 bases and J by 0 bases; unmatched bases: 5. The CDR3 has 16 amino acids.

Turning to this clone: The sample carries other DNA sequences with the same CDR3. The chain links TRBV7-9 to TRBJ2-1; maybe TRBD2 (5 bases). The CDR3 runs to 13 residues. V gave up 4 bases and J gave up 6 bases, with 10 bases separating them. CDR1 and CDR2 from the germline V gene are SEHNR and FQNEAQ (reference sequence). The CDR3 DNA sequence: TGTGCCAGCAGCTCAGGACTGGGCAATGAGCAGTTCTTC. The encoded protein is CASSSGLGNEQFF.

The rearrangement links TRBV11-3 to TRBJ2-2, with D tentatively TRBD1 (5 bases). Trimming stripped 4 bases from V and 4 bases from J, with 10 bases between. CDR3 length: 14 amino acids. Looked up from germline, CDR1 is SGHNT and CDR2 is YENEEA. CDR3 nucleotides: TGTGCCAGCAGCTCCGGACACTCCACCGGGGAGCTGTTTTTT. Residues: CASSSGHSTGELFF.

This rearrangement joins TRBV6-5 to TRBJ1-1, with D unresolved. Germline lookup yields CDR1 MNHEY and CDR2 SVGAGI. The CDR3 has 13 residues. V lost 2 bases and J 0 bases, leaving 4 bases between the germline ends. CDR3 in amino acids: CASSYDLNTEAFF. CDR3 nucleotides: TGTGCCAGCAGTTACGATCTGAACACTGAAGCTTTCTTT.

V and J are TRBV11-2 and TRBJ2-4; D gene uncertain. Trimming left V 5 bases short and J 2 bases short, with 10 bases between. Germline CDR1 and CDR2: SGHAT and FQNNGV. This CDR3 spans 14 amino acids. The chain's CDR3 is CASSHAESKNIQYF. CDR3 in DNA: TGTGCCAGCAGCCATGCGGAGTCCAAAAACATTCAGTACTTC.

The gene calls are TRBV28 and TRBJ1-6; a possible D gene is TRBD1 (5 bases). This CDR3 has 14 amino acids. V shed 11 bases and J shed 0 bases, with 11 bases lying between them. Germline CDR1 reads MDHEN; CDR2 reads SYDVKM. This CDR3 reads CAGGGSSYNSPLHF. In DNA, the CDR3 is TGTGCCGGGGGAGGCAGCTCCTATAATTCACCCCTCCACTTT. The full variable domain, completed using reference TRBV28 and TRBJ1-6, is DVKVTQSSRYLVKRTGEKVFLECVQDMDHENMFWYRQDPGLGLRLIYFSYDVKMKEKGDIPEGYSVSREKKERFSLILESASTNQTSMYLCAGGGSSYNSPLHFGNGTRLTVT.

There are a few counts of this clone. The chain has TRBV28 and TRBJ2-7, with a weak D call TRBD1 (5 bases). Trimming left V 5 bases short and J 3 bases short, with 11 bases between. The CDR3 length is 13 residues. The V gene's germline CDR1 is MDHEN and CDR2 SYDVKM. DNA for the CDR3: TGTGCCAGCAGTAAATTCCAGGGCTACGAGCAGTACTTC. It specifies CASSKFQGYEQYF.

The chain links TRBV30 to TRBJ1-3; no clear D. Trimming removed 0 bases at V and 11 bases at J, with 17 bases between. The CDR3 has 14 amino acids. Germline assignment: CDR1 GTSNPN and CDR2 SVGIG (reference sequence). The CDR3 reads CAWSVDLRRLSIYF. For the CDR3, the DNA is TGTGCCTGGAGTGTCGACCTAAGGCGACTATCCATATATTTT.

In the case of this clone: A read error is the likely source, as a far larger clone sits one nucleotide away. At the DNA level, this CDR3 is encoded by other sequences in the same sample as well. The CDR3 sequence is CASSLGQGHEQYF. DNA for the CDR3: TGCGCCAGCAGCCTCGGACAGGGACACGAGCAGTACTTC. This sequence joins TRBV5-1 and TRBJ2-7; TRBD1 matches 8 bases. Germline loops: CDR1 SGHRS, CDR2 YFSETQ. The CDR3 is made up of 13 amino acids. Trimming took 4 bases from V and 5 from J; bases not matched to a gene: 5.

This chain uses TRBV10-3 with TRBJ1-6; no clear D gene. CDR1 is ENHRY, CDR2 SYGVKD, per germline. The V end was cut by 0 bases, the J end by 3 bases, with 9 bases between. The CDR3 has 16 residues. In DNA form, the CDR3 reads TGTGCCATCAGTGAGTCGATGGAGATCTATAATTCACCCCTCCACTTT. Its translation is CAISESMEIYNSPLHF.

This sequence joins TRBV5-1 and TRBJ2-1, with TRBD2 identical over 10 bases. The V segment lost 7 bases and the J segment 5 bases; nucleotides outside the gene matches: 6. The V gene's germline CDR1 is SGHRS and CDR2 YFSETQ. The CDR3 contains 14 residues. CDR3 protein: CASRPGLADNEQFF. The CDR3 DNA follows: TGCGCCAGCCGACCCGGACTAGCGGACAATGAGCAGTTCTTC.

For this clone: This same CDR3 is encoded by further DNA sequences in the sample. The V and J genes are TRBV19 and TRBJ2-7, with 8 bases fitting TRBD1. This CDR3 has 14 amino acids. J was trimmed by 4 bases and V by 5 bases; bases with no gene match: 7. CDR1 and CDR2 (germline): LNHDA, SQIVND (reference sequence). CDR3 DNA: TGTGCCAGTAGTCCTTCGACAGGGGCATACGAGCAGTACTTC. It yields the protein CASSPSTGAYEQYF. Combining the CDR3 with reference TRBV19 and TRBJ2-7 gives the whole variable domain DGGITQSPKYLFRKEGQNVTLSCEQNLNHDAMYWYRQDPGQGLRLIYYSQIVNDFQKGDIAEGYSVSREKKESFPLTVTSAQKNPTAFYLCASSPSTGAYEQYFGPGTRLTVT.